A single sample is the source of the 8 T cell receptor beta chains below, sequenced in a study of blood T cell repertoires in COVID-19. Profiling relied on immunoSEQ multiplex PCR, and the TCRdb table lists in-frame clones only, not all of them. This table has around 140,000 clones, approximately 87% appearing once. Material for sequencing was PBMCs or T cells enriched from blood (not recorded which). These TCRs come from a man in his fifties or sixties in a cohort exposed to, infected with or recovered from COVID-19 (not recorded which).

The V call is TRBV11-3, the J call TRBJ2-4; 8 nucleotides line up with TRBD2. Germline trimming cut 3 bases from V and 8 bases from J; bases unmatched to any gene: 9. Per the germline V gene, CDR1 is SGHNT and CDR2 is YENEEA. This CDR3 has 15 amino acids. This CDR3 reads CASSLNGRDADIQYF. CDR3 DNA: TGTGCCAGCAGCTTGAACGGGAGGGATGCTGACATTCAGTACTTC.

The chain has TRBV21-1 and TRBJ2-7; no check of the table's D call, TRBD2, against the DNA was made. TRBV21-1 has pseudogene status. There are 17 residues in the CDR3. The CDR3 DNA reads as TGTGCCAGCAGCAAAGACGAGGGAGGAGACTCACCCTACGAGCAGTACTTC. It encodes CASSKDEGGDSPYEQYF.

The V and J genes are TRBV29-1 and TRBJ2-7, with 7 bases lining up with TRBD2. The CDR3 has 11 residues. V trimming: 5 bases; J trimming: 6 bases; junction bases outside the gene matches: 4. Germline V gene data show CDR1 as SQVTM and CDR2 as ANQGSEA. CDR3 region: CSVRREPEQYF. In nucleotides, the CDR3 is TGCAGCGTTAGGCGGGAGCCCGAGCAGTACTTC.

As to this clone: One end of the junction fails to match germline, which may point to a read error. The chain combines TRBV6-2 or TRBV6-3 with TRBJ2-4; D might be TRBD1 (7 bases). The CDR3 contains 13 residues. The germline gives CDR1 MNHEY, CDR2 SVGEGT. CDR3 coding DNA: TGTGCCAGCAGTCCGCGGGACAGATCATCGAAGGACTTC. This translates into CASSPRDRSSKDF.

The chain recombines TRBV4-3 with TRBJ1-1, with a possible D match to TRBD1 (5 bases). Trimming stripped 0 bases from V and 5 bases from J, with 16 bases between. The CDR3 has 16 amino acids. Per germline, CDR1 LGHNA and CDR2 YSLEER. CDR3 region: CASSQDSGVYRTEAFF. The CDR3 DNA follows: TGCGCCAGCAGCCAAGATTCGGGGGTCTACCGGACTGAAGCTTTCTTT.

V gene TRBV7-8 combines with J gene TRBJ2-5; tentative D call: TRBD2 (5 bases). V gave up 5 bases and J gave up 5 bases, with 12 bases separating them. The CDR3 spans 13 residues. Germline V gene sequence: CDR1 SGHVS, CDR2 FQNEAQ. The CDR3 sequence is CASSLTSLETQYF. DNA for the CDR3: TGTGCCAGCAGCCTCACTAGTCTCGAGACCCAGTACTTC. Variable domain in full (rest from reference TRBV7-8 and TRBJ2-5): GAGVSQSPRYKVAKRGQDVALRCDPISGHVSLFWYQQALGQGPEFLTYFQNEAQLDKSGLPSDRFFAERPEGSVSTLKIQRTQQEDSAVYLCASSLTSLETQYFGPGTRLLVL.

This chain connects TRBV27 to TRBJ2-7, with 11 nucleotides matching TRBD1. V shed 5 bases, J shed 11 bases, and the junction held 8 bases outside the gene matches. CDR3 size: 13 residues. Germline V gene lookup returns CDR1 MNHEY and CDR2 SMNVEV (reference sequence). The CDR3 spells CASSLGQGAVKYF. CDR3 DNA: TGTGCCAGCAGTCTAGGACAGGGGGCGGTTAAGTACTTC.

DNA for the CDR3: TGTGCCAGCAGCTTAGGGTCGGGATGGCAAGAGACCCAGTACTTC. This codes for CASSLGSGWQETQYF. The chain employs TRBV7-9 and TRBJ2-5, with a possible D match to TRBD2 (5 bases). The CDR3 runs 15 residues. From germline, CDR1 is SEHNR and CDR2 FQNEAQ (reference sequence). The germline V and J ends were trimmed by 1 base and 2 bases, with 11 bases remaining between them.